Presented here are 26 T cell receptor beta chains from one specimen sequenced in a study of PD-1 blockade in classical Hodgkin lymphoma. Each of the patients experienced relapse following autologous stem cell transplantation, and their brentuximab vedotin exposure differed. The method was immunoSEQ multiplex PCR; TCRdb's version includes in-frame clones alone and lacks a portion of them. Here the sample spans 75,000 to 100,000 clones, 75% to 85% being singletons. The sequenced sample was peripheral blood mononuclear cells (PBMCs), obtained before the second cycle of nivolumab. These receptors all come from a human donor with classical Hodgkin lymphoma.

This clone was seen once. J is TRBJ2-7 and V is TRBV14; D is perhaps TRBD2 (6 bases). The CDR3 length is 15 residues. CDR1 SGHDN and CDR2 FVKESK come from the germline V gene. Trimming shortened V by 6 bases and J by 2 bases, and 17 bases separated the two germline ends. The CDR3 sequence is CASSERASGAYEQYF. CDR3 nucleotides: TGTGCCAGCAGTGAAAGGGCCTCGGGGGCCTACGAGCAGTACTTC.

This rearrangement joins TRBV19 to TRBJ1-1; possibly TRBD1 for D (5 bases). Germline V gene lookup returns CDR1 LNHDA and CDR2 SQIVND (reference sequence). The V gene lost 6 bases and the J gene lost 1 base, with 15 bases spanning the gap. This CDR3 has 15 residues. The CDR3 DNA sequence: TGTGCCAGTAGCCACCCAAGACAGCAGAACACTGAAGCTTTCTTT. It is translated as CASSHPRQQNTEAFF.

The V gene is TRBV9, the J gene TRBJ2-1, with unresolved D. The germline V and J ends were trimmed by 3 bases and 9 bases, with 13 bases remaining between them. The CDR3 has 13 amino acids. Germline loops: CDR1 SGDLS, CDR2 YYNGEE. The CDR3 sequence: CASSGNGWGEQFF. The DNA for the CDR3 is TGTGCCAGCAGCGGTAACGGTTGGGGTGAGCAGTTCTTC.

This clone appeared many times. V gene TRBV7-2 combines with J gene TRBJ1-5, with D tentatively TRBD1 (5 bases). This CDR3 has 13 amino acids. Germline V gene sequence: CDR1 SGHTA, CDR2 FQGNSA. The V end was cut by 0 bases, the J end by 5 bases, with 5 bases between. CDR3 sequence: CASSLARDQPQHF. The CDR3 DNA reads TGTGCCAGCAGCTTAGCCAGGGATCAGCCCCAGCATTTT.

The chain has TRBV14 and TRBJ2-7; tentatively, D is TRBD2 (6 bases). This CDR3 has 13 amino acids. Germline loops: CDR1 SGHDN, CDR2 FVKESK. Trimming removed 1 base at V and 7 bases at J, with 11 bases between. CDR3 DNA sequence: TGTGCCAGCAGCCAAGCTCGGGCGGGGGAGCAGTACTTC. Its translation: CASSQARAGEQYF.

The chain combines TRBV5-5 with TRBJ2-3; possible D gene TRBD2, 5 bases. Germline loops: CDR1 SGHKS, CDR2 YYEKEE (reference sequence). Between the trimmed V and J ends, which lost 1 base and 0 bases, there was a span of 9 bases. The CDR3 sequence is 15 residues long. The CDR3 sequence is CASSLRGFSTDTQYF. The CDR3 DNA sequence: TGTGCCAGCAGCTTGCGGGGATTTAGCACAGATACGCAGTATTTT. Supplemented by reference TRBV5-5 and TRBJ2-3, the full variable domain reads DAGVTQSPTHLIKTRGQQVTLRCSPISGHKSVSWYQQVLGQGPQFIFQYYEKEERGRGNFPDRFSARQFPNYSSELNVNALLLGDSALYLCASSLRGFSTDTQYFGPGTRLTVL.

This chain links TRBV15 with TRBJ1-1, with D possibly being TRBD1 (6 bases). CDR1 is LNHNV, CDR2 YYDKDF, per germline (reference sequence). Trimming cost V 3 bases and J 4 bases, with 6 bases left between them. The CDR3 runs to 12 residues. This CDR3 reads CATSRDSTEAFF. CDR3 DNA: TGTGCCACCAGCAGGGACAGCACTGAAGCTTTCTTT.

V and J are TRBV10-3 and TRBJ2-1; a weak D match, TRBD2 (6 bases). CDR3 size: 15 residues. V lost 9 bases and J lost 9, with 24 bases in between. The V gene's germline CDR1 is ENHRY and CDR2 SYGVKD. The CDR3 coding sequence is TGTGCCATAAGCGATGGGACTCGTTCCCCCGGTGAGCAGTTCTTC. Residues: CAISDGTRSPGEQFF.

The V and J genes are TRBV7-2 and TRBJ1-1, with D unclear. The CDR3 is 12 residues long. Deletions cut 5 bases from V and 8 bases from J, with 12 bases between. The germline CDR1 and CDR2 sequences are SGHTA and FQGNSA. The chain's CDR3 is CASSEPGREAFF. The CDR3 DNA reads TGTGCCAGCAGCGAGCCCGGTCGCGAAGCTTTCTTT.

This clone is a singleton in its sample. The V call is TRBV10-3, the J call TRBJ2-3; either TRBD1 or TRBD2 may supply D (5 bases each). The CDR3 is 14 residues long. Trimming cost V 6 bases and J 3 bases, with 13 bases left between them. Germline lookup yields CDR1 ENHRY and CDR2 SYGVKD. This CDR3 reads CAISSLWGTDTQYF. DNA of the CDR3: TGTGCCATCAGCTCCCTGTGGGGGACAGATACGCAGTATTTT.

The chain has TRBV19 and TRBJ1-5, with TRBD1 matching 10 bases. The germline V gene has CDR1 LNHDA and CDR2 SQIVND (reference sequence). J was trimmed by 2 bases and V by 6 bases; bases with no gene match: 16. CDR3 length: 19 residues. The DNA for the CDR3 is TGTGCCAGTAGAGATCCCCTTTCGACAGGGGGCGGTGGCAATCAGCCCCAGCATTTT. It yields the protein CASRDPLSTGGGGNQPQHF.

This clone was counted once. V gene TRBV6-6 combines with J gene TRBJ1-3, with D uncertain. Trimming cost V 4 bases and J 4 bases, with 14 bases left between them. The CDR3 covers 15 residues. Germline loops: CDR1 MNHNY, CDR2 SVGAGI (reference sequence). The CDR3 loop is CASSSPTVGGNTIYF. The CDR3 DNA reads as TGTGCCAGCAGTTCCCCTACCGTCGGGGGAAACACCATATATTTT.

The chain recombines TRBV5-1 with TRBJ1-2; TRBD1 agrees at 7 bases. The CDR3 is 14 amino acids. Trimming removed 3 bases from V and 0 bases from J; junction bases left unmatched: 2. Germline assignment: CDR1 SGHRS and CDR2 YFSETQ. The CDR3 spells CASSYTGANYGYTF. The CDR3 bases are TGCGCCAGCAGCTATACAGGGGCTAACTATGGCTACACCTTC.

The gene calls are TRBV28 and TRBJ2-5, with D possibly TRBD2 on 6 matching bases. Germline assignment: CDR1 MDHEN and CDR2 SYDVKM. The CDR3 loop spans 15 amino acids. Between the trimmed V and J ends, which lost 5 bases and 4 bases, there was a span of 17 bases. CDR3 DNA: TGTGCCAGCAGTCCCTCATATATGGGAGGAGAGACCCAGTACTTC. Encoded protein: CASSPSYMGGETQYF.

This chain uses TRBV7-2 with TRBJ2-7; 9 nucleotides agree with TRBD1. V was clipped by 4 bases and J by 2 bases; unmatched bases: 3. The CDR3 is 14 amino acids. From germline, CDR1 is SGHTA and CDR2 FQGNSA. CDR3 amino acids: CASSWTGDTYEQYF. The DNA for the CDR3 is TGTGCCAGCAGCTGGACAGGGGACACCTACGAGCAGTACTTC. Complete variable domain (other parts from reference TRBV7-2 and TRBJ2-7): GAGVSQSPSNKVTEKGKDVELRCDPISGHTALYWYRQSLGQGLEFLIYFQGNSAPDKSGLPSDRFSAERTGGSVSTLTIQRTQQEDSAVYLCASSWTGDTYEQYFGPGTRLTVT.

V is TRBV7-2 and J is TRBJ2-2, with TRBD2 matching 8 bases. Per the germline V gene, CDR1 is SGHTA and CDR2 is FQGNSA. V lost 1 base and J lost 5; bases outside the gene matches: 3. The CDR3 contains 15 residues. CDR3 sequence (DNA): TGTGCCAGCAGCTTAGTTGCGGGAGGAACCGGGGAGCTGTTTTTT. This gives the protein CASSLVAGGTGELFF.

This sequence joins TRBV21-1 and TRBJ2-7; the table calls TRBD1, which could not be checked here. TRBV21-1 is a known pseudogene. This CDR3 has 14 residues. The CDR3 DNA sequence: TGTGCCAGCAATGGACAGGGTCCTACCTACGAGCAGTACTTC. Encoded protein: CASNGQGPTYEQYF.

DNA for the CDR3: TGTGCCAGCTCACCCGCGGGACAGGGGGGGGGTGAGCAGTTCTTC. This codes for CASSPAGQGGGEQFF. The chain links TRBV18 to TRBJ2-1; the match to TRBD1 covers 11 bases. This CDR3 region has 15 residues. After removal of 3 bases from V and 9 bases from J, the junction contained 7 bases not matched to a gene. Germline CDR1 and CDR2: KGHSH and LQKENI.

The chain links TRBV5-1 to TRBJ1-3; D ambiguous. CDR1 is SGHRS and CDR2 is YFSETQ in the germline V gene. The CDR3 runs to 14 residues. Trimming removed 4 bases from V and 1 base from J, with 9 bases in between. The CDR3 DNA follows: TGCGCCAGCAGCCCCTGGCTATCTGGAAACACCATATATTTT. Its protein product is CASSPWLSGNTIYF. Full variable domain (rest looked up from reference TRBV5-1 and TRBJ1-3): KAGVTQTPRYLIKTRGQQVTLSCSPISGHRSVSWYQQTPGQGLQFLFEYFSETQRNKGNFPGRFSGRQFSNSRSEMNVSTLELGDSALYLCASSPWLSGNTIYFGEGSWLTVV.

The J gene is TRBJ2-7, the V gene TRBV7-9; 7 nucleotides agree with TRBD2. The CDR3 loop spans 15 amino acids. J gave up 5 bases and V 1 base, and 8 bases lay outside the gene matches. CDR1 and CDR2 from the germline V gene are SEHNR and FQNEAQ (reference sequence). The CDR3 spells CASSLGRTSHDEQYF. The CDR3 nucleotides read TGTGCCAGCAGCTTAGGGCGGACTAGTCACGACGAGCAGTACTTC.

With respect to this clone: Additional DNA sequences in this sample encode the identical CDR3. This rearrangement joins TRBV10-3 to TRBJ2-1; unclear D gene. There are 11 residues in the CDR3. Trimming stripped 1 base from V and 7 bases from J, with 2 bases between. In germline, CDR1 is ENHRY, CDR2 SYGVKD. For the CDR3, the DNA is TGTGCCATCAGTGAGTTTAATGAGCAGTTCTTC. This codes for CAISEFNEQFF.

The chain couples TRBV7-6 to TRBJ1-5; TRBD1 might be the D (6 bases). Germline loops: CDR1 SGHVS, CDR2 FNYEAQ. Trimming pared 0 bases from V and 6 bases from J, leaving 18 bases between. The CDR3 loop spans 17 amino acids. CDR3 sequence reads: CASSLAAFRGATQPQHF. Here the CDR3 DNA reads TGTGCCAGCAGCTTAGCCGCGTTTCGGGGGGCTACTCAGCCCCAGCATTTT.

CDR3 region: CASSPTGRTGELFF. The CDR3 DNA reads TGTGCCAGCAGCCCCACAGGGAGGACCGGGGAGCTGTTTTTT. V gene TRBV5-6 combines with J gene TRBJ2-2; D might be TRBD1 or TRBD2, each matching 6 bases. V was shortened by 4 bases and J by 5 bases, with 12 bases between the two germline ends. The CDR3 spans 14 residues. Germline loops: CDR1 SGHDT, CDR2 YYEEEE.

The chain's CDR3 is CASSLNPRPGREAFF. In DNA form, the CDR3 reads TGTGCCAGCAGCTTGAATCCCAGGCCGGGTAGGGAAGCTTTCTTT. This rearrangement joins TRBV5-6 to TRBJ1-1; no clear D. The V gene's germline CDR1 is SGHDT and CDR2 YYEEEE. V gave up 1 base and J gave up 8 bases, with 18 bases separating them. The CDR3 runs 15 residues.

CDR3 sequence reads: CASRDLGTDTQYF. The DNA of the CDR3 is TGTGCCAGCCGGGACTTGGGCACAGATACGCAGTATTTT. The chain is built from TRBV28 and TRBJ2-3, with D perhaps TRBD2 (6 bases). V shed 8 bases and J shed 1 base, with 10 bases lying between them. This CDR3 has 13 amino acids. From germline, CDR1 is MDHEN and CDR2 SYDVKM.

This chain connects TRBV6-6 to TRBJ2-3; D perhaps matches TRBD1 (5 bases). CDR1 is MNHNY, CDR2 SVGAGI, per germline (reference sequence). Deletions cut 5 bases from V and 1 base from J, with 7 bases between. This CDR3 has 13 amino acids. The DNA of the CDR3 is TGTGCCAGCAGTACAGGCGGCACAGATACGCAGTATTTT. Amino acids: CASSTGGTDTQYF.